This entry lists 29 T cell receptor beta chains sequenced from one sample in a study. The sorted Tregs were CD4+CD25+CD127-/low cells. From the 5' RACE reads, TCRdb called clonotypes with MiXCR, one entry per CDR3 protein. The data show 50,000 to 70,000 distinct CDR3 sequences, about 20% seen once. Source material: tumor-infiltrating Tregs sorted from the breast tumor. These receptors were obtained from a female donor with breast cancer.

Within the sample, this clonotype is medium-sized. This chain connects TRBV7-2 to TRBJ2-1, with D unresolved. The length of the CDR3 is 15 residues. CDR1 and CDR2 from the germline V gene are SGHTA and FQGNSA. Trimming left V 7 bases short and J 0 bases short, with 13 bases between. The CDR3 nucleotides read TGTGCCAGCACCGGAAGACTGGCCTCCTACAATGAGCAGTTCTTC. Translating it yields CASTGRLASYNEQFF. The full variable domain, with the rest looked up from reference TRBV7-2 and TRBJ2-1, is GAGVSQSPSNKVTEKGKDVELRCDPISGHTALYWYRQSLGQGLEFLIYFQGNSAPDKSGLPSDRFSAERTGGSVSTLTIQRTQQEDSAVYLCASTGRLASYNEQFFGPGTRLTVL.

V and J are TRBV6-6 and TRBJ1-5; weak D call: TRBD1 (5 bases). Germline lookup yields CDR1 MNHNY and CDR2 SVGAGI (reference sequence). The CDR3 is made up of 16 amino acids. The germline V and J ends were trimmed by 6 bases and 0 bases, with 15 bases remaining between them. The CDR3 DNA reads TGTGCCAGCAGACCCGACGGGACGGTTAGCAATCAGCCCCAGCATTTT. It is translated as CASRPDGTVSNQPQHF.

The rearrangement links TRBV5-4 to TRBJ2-3; the D gene is possibly TRBD1 (5 bases). V was clipped by 1 base and J by 4 bases, with 7 bases between them. Germline V lookup: CDR1 SGHNT, CDR2 YYREEE (reference sequence). This CDR3 is built from 13 residues. Written as DNA, the CDR3 is TGTGCCAGCAGCTTGCGCAGGGCAGATACGCAGTATTTT. This gives the protein CASSLRRADTQYF. Based on the CDR3 plus reference TRBV5-4 and TRBJ2-3, the full variable domain is ETGVTQSPTHLIKTRGQQVTLRCSSQSGHNTVSWYQQALGQGPQFIFQYYREEENGRGNFPPRFSGLQFPNYSSELNVNALELDDSALYLCASSLRRADTQYFGPGTRLTVL.

There are many counts of this clonotype. The chain uses TRBV20-1 and TRBJ2-1; tentative D call: TRBD2 (6 bases). The V end was cut by 3 bases, the J end by 8 bases, with 26 bases between. In germline, CDR1 is DFQATT, CDR2 SNEGSKA (reference sequence). This CDR3 comprises 17 residues. The CDR3 DNA sequence: TGCAGTGCTAGGGGGAGTAAATCGGGACTCCTTGACCATGAGCAGTTCTTC. Its protein product is CSARGSKSGLLDHEQFF.

The chain is built from TRBV7-6 and TRBJ2-1, with D perhaps matching TRBD1 (6 bases). CDR1 SGHVS and CDR2 FNYEAQ come from the germline V gene. This CDR3 has 15 residues. V lost 0 bases to trimming and J lost 0 bases, with 6 bases between them. The CDR3 sequence: CASSLAGHSYNEQFF. DNA for the CDR3: TGTGCCAGCAGCTTAGCGGGACACTCCTACAATGAGCAGTTCTTC.

This clonotype was observed a handful of times. The rearrangement links TRBV29-1 to TRBJ2-4, with 7 bases that match TRBD2. The V and J ends lost 4 bases and 2 bases, in that order; junction bases with no gene match: 5. Germline CDR1 SQVTM, CDR2 ANQGSEA. The CDR3 is 14 residues long. CDR3 nucleotides: TGCAGCGTTGGTCAAGGGACTACCAAAAACATTCAGTACTTC. This encodes CSVGQGTTKNIQYF.

This clonotype has at least ten counts. The chain has TRBV6-5 and TRBJ1-2; 7 nucleotides line up with TRBD1. The CDR3 is 15 amino acids. Trimming at V came to 5 bases and at J to 5 bases, leaving 11 bases not matched to a gene. The V gene's germline CDR1 is MNHEY and CDR2 SVGAGI. DNA for the CDR3: TGTGCCAGCAGTCCCAGACAGGGTGGGGGGTATGGCTACACCTTC. Residues: CASSPRQGGGYGYTF.

This clonotype was picked up many times. The rearrangement links TRBV5-1 to TRBJ2-1; D is undetermined. With 3 bases removed from V and 8 bases from J, the gap between germline ends came to 12 bases. CDR3 length equals 13 residues. The V gene's germline CDR1 is SGHRS and CDR2 YFSETQ. The CDR3 here is CASSSLSSYEQFF. The CDR3, as DNA: TGCGCCAGCAGCTCGCTGAGTTCATATGAGCAGTTCTTC.

Notes on this clonotype: Possible read error: a much larger clone is one base away. This rearrangement joins TRBV6-5 to TRBJ2-5, with D tentatively TRBD1 (5 bases). Germline V gene data show CDR1 as MNHEY and CDR2 as SVGAGI. CDR3 size: 15 residues. The chain's CDR3 is CASRSTPDNQDTQYF. The DNA of the CDR3 is TGTGCCAGCAGGTCGACCCCGGACAACCAAGATACCCAGTACTTC.

With regard to this clonotype: Likely a read error: the CDR3 ends without its conserved phenylalanine or tryptophan. CDR3 protein: CASSLAATGELFL. DNA for the CDR3: TGTGCCAGCAGCTTAGCGGCCACCGGGGAGCTGTTTCTT. This sequence joins TRBV7-2 and TRBJ2-2; D call uncertain. This CDR3 region has 13 residues. Germline V gene lookup returns CDR1 SGHTA and CDR2 FQGNSA. Trimming left V 0 bases short and J 4 bases short, with 3 bases between.

A note on this clonotype: One junction end does not reproduce the germline sequence, and a read error may be involved. V gene TRBV5-6 combines with J gene TRBJ2-5; 8 nucleotides align to TRBD2. CDR3 length: 15 amino acids. Germline CDR1 is SGHDT and CDR2 is YYEEEE. The CDR3 here is CACSLRSGSLETQYF. CDR3 in DNA: TGTGCCTGCAGCTTGAGAAGCGGGAGCTTAGAGACCCAGTACTTC.

The chain combines TRBV7-9 with TRBJ2-7; perhaps D is TRBD1 or TRBD2 (5 bases each). The CDR3 has 13 amino acids. Germline CDR1 and CDR2: SEHNR and FQNEAQ (reference sequence). V lost 6 bases to trimming and J lost 2 bases, with 11 bases between them. CDR3: CASSFRGPYEQYF. DNA for the CDR3: TGTGCCAGCAGTTTTCGGGGCCCCTACGAGCAGTACTTC. Using reference TRBV7-9 and TRBJ2-7 for the parts outside the CDR3, the full variable domain is DTGVSQNPRHKITKRGQNVTFRCDPISEHNRLYWYRQTLGQGPEFLTYFQNEAQLEKSRLLSDRFSAERPKGSFSTLEIQRTEQGDSAMYLCASSFRGPYEQYFGPGTRLTVT.

This sequence joins TRBV18 and TRBJ2-7; TRBD2 agrees at 7 bases. Germline loops: CDR1 KGHSH, CDR2 LQKENI. The junction had 5 bases not matched to a gene; V was cut back by 3 bases and J by 3 bases. The CDR3 extends over 14 amino acids. The CDR3 here is CASSPGLDNYEQYF. As DNA, the CDR3 is TGTGCCAGCTCACCCGGACTAGATAACTACGAGCAGTACTTC.

The CDR3 DNA follows: TGTGCCAGCAAGGGACTAGCGGGACCGAGCTCCTACAATGAGCAGTTCTTC. Its protein is CASKGLAGPSSYNEQFF. The chain uses TRBV6-2 or TRBV6-3 and TRBJ2-1; 13 bases fit TRBD2. This CDR3 is built from 17 residues. Trimming at V came to 7 bases and at J to 0 bases, leaving 6 bases not matched to a gene. In germline, CDR1 is MNHEY, CDR2 SVGEGT.

Of note for this clonotype: Mismatch with germline at one junction end may stem from a read error. The chain is built from TRBV6-1 and TRBJ1-5; D might be TRBD1 (5 bases). The CDR3 runs 16 residues. In germline, CDR1 is MNHNS, CDR2 SASEGT. The CDR3 is CAATAQGTYSKQPQHF. The CDR3 nucleotides are TGTGCCGCAACGGCCCAAGGGACGTATAGCAAGCAGCCCCAGCATTTT.

The V call is TRBV11-2, the J call TRBJ2-2, with a weak D call TRBD1 (6 bases). This CDR3 contains 14 residues. Germline CDR1 SGHAT, CDR2 FQNNGV. Trimming removed 7 bases from V and 4 bases from J, with 13 bases in between. DNA for the CDR3: TGTGCCAGCATCCGGGACACCCTCACCGGGGAGCTGTTTTTT. It specifies CASIRDTLTGELFF.

The chain combines TRBV28 with TRBJ2-5; 8 nucleotides match TRBD1. V lost 6 bases to trimming and J lost 6 bases; unmatched junction nucleotides: 12. Germline V gene data show CDR1 as MDHEN and CDR2 as SYDVKM. The length of the CDR3 is 15 residues. The CDR3 nucleotides read TGTGCCAGCAGCCCGACAGGGGAATTATTAAAGACCCAGTACTTC. Amino acids: CASSPTGELLKTQYF.

This clonotype showed up just a few times. The chain combines TRBV18 with TRBJ1-6; D uncertain. The CDR3 is 14 amino acids. V was clipped by 6 bases and J by 11 bases, with 17 bases between them. Germline V CDR1 and CDR2: KGHSH, LQKENI. The CDR3 is CASSPTGGQAPLHF. CDR3 nucleotides: TGTGCCAGCTCCCCTACGGGCGGTCAGGCACCCCTCCACTTT.

The rearrangement joins TRBV5-5 to TRBJ1-1; D call uncertain. Germline V gives CDR1 SGHKS, CDR2 YYEKEE (reference sequence). This CDR3 spans 14 amino acids. The V and J ends lost 3 bases and 1 base respectively, with 10 bases between them. The DNA of the CDR3 is TGTGCCAGCAGCTGGCAGGCGACGAACACTGAAGCTTTCTTT. Its protein product is CASSWQATNTEAFF.

This clonotype was seen repeatedly, ten times or more. V gene TRBV24-1 combines with J gene TRBJ2-3; 10 positions match TRBD2. Germline lookup yields CDR1 KGHDR and CDR2 SFDVKD. The V segment lost 2 bases and the J segment 5 bases; nucleotides outside the gene matches: 3. This CDR3 has 15 amino acids. CDR3 sequence: CATSDSASGGDTQYF. In DNA form, the CDR3 reads TGTGCCACCAGTGATTCGGCTAGCGGGGGAGATACGCAGTATTTT.

The chain couples TRBV5-1 to TRBJ2-1; D gene unclear. The CDR3 has 15 residues. Looked up from germline, CDR1 is SGHRS and CDR2 is YFSETQ. Deletions cut 6 bases from V and 3 bases from J, with 16 bases between. CDR3 sequence (DNA): TGCGCCAGCAACCAAGTAACCCCCCTCTACAATGAGCAGTTCTTC. Residues: CASNQVTPLYNEQFF.

In this sample, this clonotype turned up many times. V is TRBV12-3 or TRBV12-4 and J is TRBJ2-7, with D uncertain. The germline V and J ends were trimmed by 2 bases and 1 base, with 9 bases remaining between them. The CDR3 sequence is 14 residues long. CDR3 protein: CASSLPQASYEQYF. CDR3 sequence (DNA): TGTGCCAGCAGTTTACCTCAGGCGTCCTACGAGCAGTACTTC.

In its sample, this clonotype was seen a few times. The chain carries TRBV5-1 and TRBJ2-2; D perhaps matches TRBD2 (6 bases). Per germline, CDR1 SGHRS and CDR2 YFSETQ. The CDR3 extends over 15 amino acids. Trimming removed 4 bases at V and 1 base at J, with 11 bases between. Here the CDR3 DNA reads TGCGCCAGCAGCGGGGGGACCGGGAACACCGGGGAGCTGTTTTTT. This sequence encodes CASSGGTGNTGELFF.

The chain uses TRBV5-1 and TRBJ2-3; possible D gene TRBD2, 7 bases. The CDR3 covers 15 residues. V was cut by 3 bases and J by 2 bases, with 13 bases left in between. Germline V lookup: CDR1 SGHRS, CDR2 YFSETQ. The CDR3: CASSSAGQATDTQYF. The CDR3 region has the DNA TGCGCCAGCAGCTCAGCGGGACAAGCCACAGATACGCAGTATTTT.

This clonotype was seen more than once but under ten times. V usage is TRBV20-1 and J usage is TRBJ2-1; no clear D. Germline-derived CDR1 and CDR2 are DFQATT and SNEGSKA (reference sequence). The CDR3 runs to 14 residues. Trimming shortened V by 5 bases and J by 0 bases, and 11 bases separated the two germline ends. The CDR3 region has the DNA TGCAGTGCTCCCGGCGAGAGCTCCTACAATGAGCAGTTCTTC. Protein sequence: CSAPGESSYNEQFF.

This clonotype showed up just a few times. The chain uses TRBV6-1 and TRBJ1-2, with D perhaps matching TRBD1 (5 bases). There are 14 residues in the CDR3. The V end was cut by 2 bases, the J end by 4 bases, with 11 bases between. Germline CDR1 reads MNHNS; CDR2 reads SASEGT. CDR3 in DNA: TGTGCCAGCAGTGAATGGGGCAGCTCCTATGGCTACACCTTC. Amino acids: CASSEWGSSYGYTF.

This clonotype turned up a few times. This chain connects TRBV5-1 to TRBJ1-1; 11 bases map to TRBD1. With V trimmed by 0 bases and J by 6 bases, 1 base remained unmatched. Germline CDR1 reads SGHRS; CDR2 reads YFSETQ. The CDR3 consists of 14 residues. This CDR3 is CASSLGTGGSEAFF. The CDR3 region has the DNA TGCGCCAGCAGCTTGGGGACAGGGGGCTCTGAAGCTTTCTTT.

The gene calls are TRBV5-1 and TRBJ1-3, with 10 bases that match TRBD1. Looked up from germline, CDR1 is SGHRS and CDR2 is YFSETQ. The CDR3 has 15 residues. V was pared by 2 bases and J by 2 bases, with 1 base of the junction left unmatched. CDR3 coding DNA: TGCGCCAGCAGCTTTGGACAGGGGGCTGGAAACACCATATATTTT. Protein product: CASSFGQGAGNTIYF.

This clonotype was seen only a few times. The V gene is TRBV7-9, the J gene TRBJ2-2; tentative D call: TRBD1 (6 bases). The V gene's germline CDR1 is SEHNR and CDR2 FQNEAQ (reference sequence). The CDR3 loop spans 17 amino acids. Trimming removed 5 bases from V and 0 bases from J, with 16 bases in between. CDR3 nucleotides: TGTGCCAGCAGCCCCCGTTGGACAGCAGCGAACACCGGGGAGCTGTTTTTT. Its translation: CASSPRWTAANTGELFF.